Presented here are 21 T cell receptor beta chains from one specimen sequenced in a study of cytomegalovirus exposure and HLA in healthy donors (dated by TCRdb to the late 2010s). Library generation was performed with the immunoSEQ multiplex PCR assay. A mixture of 60 forward primers for TCR Vbeta segments and 13 reverse primers for TCR Jbeta segments was used in the multiplex PCR. In TCRdb, the immuneACCESS table is reduced to in-frame sequences with V and J assigned. These tables do not hold every clone; where another copy was compared, an unresolved V gene accounts for under half, and the others remain unexplained. This sample is represented by 150,000 to 200,000 clones; 75% to 90% of them were singletons. The ten largest clones capture approximately 9.4% of the sample. The specimen sequenced was PBMCs. The receptors originated from a man between 18 and 29 years old in good health and CMV-seropositive.

This rearrangement joins TRBV10-2 to TRBJ1-2; 8 bases are shared with TRBD1. CDR1 and CDR2 (germline): WSHSY, SAAADI. The CDR3 runs 14 residues. The V segment lost 6 bases and the J segment 6 bases; nucleotides outside the gene matches: 9. The CDR3 DNA follows: TGCGCCAGCAGAGGACAGGGCCTTTTTCATGGCTACACCTTC. Its protein is CASRGQGLFHGYTF.

This clone was seen a single time. This chain uses TRBV11-2 with TRBJ2-2; 8 bases are a match to TRBD1. V shed 1 base and J 7 bases; nucleotides not matched to a gene: 5. Germline V gene sequence: CDR1 SGHAT, CDR2 FQNNGV. This CDR3 is built from 15 residues. CDR3 in amino acids: CASSLARGLSGELFF. Written as DNA, the CDR3 is TGTGCCAGCAGCTTAGCCAGGGGGCTGAGCGGGGAGCTGTTTTTT.

The chain couples TRBV7-8 to TRBJ2-7; D possibly corresponds to TRBD1 (6 bases). Germline V gene data show CDR1 as SGHVS and CDR2 as FQNEAQ. V lost 5 bases to trimming and J lost 0 bases, with 8 bases between them. CDR3 length: 13 residues. CDR3 sequence reads: CASSTTGSYEQYF. CDR3 nucleotide sequence: TGTGCCAGCAGCACGACAGGCTCCTACGAGCAGTACTTC.

The chain links TRBV12-5 to TRBJ2-7; D gene unclear. Trimming left V 6 bases short and J 7 bases short, with 13 bases between. The CDR3 is 12 amino acids. Germline CDR1 LGHNT, CDR2 FRNRAP. This CDR3 reads CASGPAGWEQYF. CDR3 DNA sequence: TGTGCTAGTGGCCCCGCCGGGTGGGAGCAGTACTTC.

The chain carries TRBV5-1 and TRBJ2-5, with D possibly being TRBD1 (5 bases). Per germline, CDR1 SGHRS and CDR2 YFSETQ. The CDR3 loop spans 15 amino acids. Deletions cut 4 bases from V and 4 bases from J, with 17 bases between. The CDR3, as DNA: TGCGCCAGCAGCCCCGGCCCAGGGTTGGGAGAGACCCAGTACTTC. It translates to CASSPGPGLGETQYF.

The rearrangement uses TRBV21-1 and TRBJ1-1; the table calls TRBD1, which could not be checked here. TRBV21-1 is assigned pseudogene status. This CDR3 region has 13 residues. The CDR3 DNA reads as TGTGCCAGCACCCAGGACAGGGGCAAGTTTGCTTTCTTT. It translates to CASTQDRGKFAFF.

The CDR3 spells CASSQVSSGSTDTQYF. In DNA form, the CDR3 reads TGCGCCAGCAGCCAAGTTTCTAGCGGAAGCACAGATACGCAGTATTTT. The V call is TRBV4-1, the J call TRBJ2-3, with 7 nucleotides matching TRBD2. V lost 1 base and J lost 0; bases outside the gene matches: 4. The CDR3 totals 16 residues. Germline V gene lookup returns CDR1 MGHRA and CDR2 YSYEKL.

The chain uses TRBV14 and TRBJ1-3, with D perhaps matching TRBD1 (5 bases). The CDR3 extends over 15 amino acids. Trimming took off 5 bases at V and 1 base at J, with 12 bases between the two ends. The germline V gene has CDR1 SGHDN and CDR2 FVKESK. The CDR3 DNA reads TGTGCCAGCAGCGCTTACGGGGGGTCTGGAAACACCATATATTTT. This sequence encodes CASSAYGGSGNTIYF. The variable domain in full, completed from reference TRBV14 and TRBJ1-3, reads EAGVTQFPSHSVIEKGQTVTLRCDPISGHDNLYWYRRVMGKEIKFLLHFVKESKQDESGMPNNRFLAERTGGTYSTLKVQPAELEDSGVYFCASSAYGGSGNTIYFGEGSWLTVV.

CDR3 DNA: TGCGCCAGCAGCCTCACAGGGATCGGAAACACCATATATTTT. Protein product: CASSLTGIGNTIYF. The chain has TRBV5-1 and TRBJ1-3, with D possibly being TRBD1 (6 bases). The germline CDR1 and CDR2 sequences are SGHRS and YFSETQ. V was trimmed by 4 bases and J by 4 bases, leaving 12 bases between them. CDR3 length equals 14 residues.

A word on this clone: No conserved phenylalanine or tryptophan is present at the end of the CDR3, so a read error is the likely explanation. V gene TRBV19 combines with J gene TRBJ1-1; 7 positions agree with TRBD1. This CDR3 comprises 14 residues. Per the germline V gene, CDR1 is LNHDA and CDR2 is SQIVND (reference sequence). V lost 7 bases to trimming and J lost 0 bases; unmatched junction nucleotides: 5. The CDR3 protein is CASTRQGLNTEAFL. CDR3 in DNA: TGTGCCAGTACTCGACAGGGCTTGAACACTGAAGCTTTCCTT.

This clone was found once. The CDR3 region is CASSESGRNYGYTF. CDR3 DNA sequence: TGCGCCAGCAGTGAGTCGGGCAGGAACTATGGCTACACCTTC. The chain has TRBV10-2 and TRBJ1-2, with unresolved D. Germline lookup yields CDR1 WSHSY and CDR2 SAAADI. The V end was cut by 0 bases, the J end by 2 bases, with 7 bases between. The CDR3 sequence is 14 residues long.

As for this clone: At one end, the junction sequence differs from germline, possibly due to a read error. CDR3 in amino acids: CASSQDLTRLVF. The CDR3 nucleotides are TGCGCCAGCAGCCAAGATCTAACAAGACTAGTTTTT. The chain combines TRBV4-1 with TRBJ2-3; weak D call: TRBD2 (6 bases). In germline, CDR1 is MGHRA, CDR2 YSYEKL. The CDR3 runs to 12 residues.

V gene TRBV30 combines with J gene TRBJ1-1; D uncertain. The CDR3 spans 12 residues. V was clipped by 0 bases and J by 7 bases, with 9 bases between them. Germline-derived CDR1 and CDR2 are GTSNPN and SVGIG (reference sequence). The CDR3 region is CAWSVRSLEAFF. CDR3 coding DNA: TGTGCCTGGAGTGTTAGGAGCCTTGAAGCTTTCTTT. Complete variable domain (other parts from reference TRBV30 and TRBJ1-1): SQTIHQWPATLVQPVGSPLSLECTVEGTSNPNLYWYRQAAGRGLQLLFYSVGIGQISSEVPQNLSASRPQDRQFILSSKKLLLSDSGFYLCAWSVRSLEAFFGQGTRLTVV.

In regard to this clone: Additional DNA sequences in this sample encode the identical CDR3. The CDR3 DNA reads as TGTGCCAGTAGTATGGGTGCGGGAACAGATACGCAGTATTTT. This encodes CASSMGAGTDTQYF. The chain couples TRBV19 to TRBJ2-3; D perhaps matches TRBD2 (6 bases). The CDR3 runs 14 residues. Germline V CDR1 and CDR2: LNHDA, SQIVND (reference sequence). Trimming removed 3 bases at V and 3 bases at J, with 10 bases between.

This chain joins TRBV6-5 and TRBJ2-3, with 9 bases lining up with TRBD2. Germline V CDR1 and CDR2: MNHEY, SVGAGI. The V segment lost 2 bases and the J segment 4 bases; nucleotides outside the gene matches: 1. The CDR3 is 14 residues long. This CDR3 reads CASSYERGADTQYF. The CDR3 nucleotides are TGTGCCAGCAGTTACGAGCGGGGGGCAGATACGCAGTATTTT.

This chain connects TRBV30 to TRBJ2-1, with D possibly TRBD1 on 6 matching bases. V lost 0 bases to trimming and J lost 6 bases, with 15 bases between them. From germline, CDR1 is GTSNPN and CDR2 SVGIG (reference sequence). The CDR3 is 15 residues long. CDR3 in amino acids: CAWSVFLGQSNEQFF. The CDR3 DNA follows: TGTGCCTGGAGTGTATTTCTAGGACAGTCCAATGAGCAGTTCTTC.

CDR3 sequence: CASTTGTGELFF. In DNA form, the CDR3 reads TGTGCCAGCACAACAGGGACAGGGGAGCTGTTTTTT. This chain joins TRBV25-1 and TRBJ2-2; tentatively, D is TRBD1 (6 bases). Germline assignment: CDR1 MGHDK and CDR2 SYGVNS. CDR3 length equals 12 residues. V lost 7 bases and J 8 bases, leaving 11 bases between the germline ends.

This chain connects TRBV6-5 to TRBJ1-2; 11 positions match TRBD1. The ends lost 2 bases at V and 4 bases at J; junction bases unmatched: 3. This CDR3 region has 15 residues. The V gene's germline CDR1 is MNHEY and CDR2 SVGAGI. CDR3 protein: CASSYQGQGVYGYTF. The CDR3 bases are TGTGCCAGCAGTTACCAGGGACAGGGGGTCTATGGCTACACCTTC.

This clone was seen a few times. This chain uses TRBV4-1 with TRBJ2-4; 7 bases are a match to TRBD1. Germline-derived CDR1 and CDR2 are MGHRA and YSYEKL. There are 16 residues in the CDR3. The V and J ends lost 1 base and 1 base, in that order; junction bases with no gene match: 4. The DNA of the CDR3 is TGCGCCAGCAGCCAAGTTACAGGGGCCGCCAAAAACATTCAGTACTTC. Its protein is CASSQVTGAAKNIQYF.

The chain uses TRBV25-1 and TRBJ1-5; D is undetermined. This CDR3 has 14 residues. V lost 2 bases and J lost 4, with 9 bases in between. Germline-derived CDR1 and CDR2 are MGHDK and SYGVNS. The CDR3 loop is CASSERVVNQPQHF. The CDR3, as DNA: TGTGCCAGCAGTGAAAGAGTGGTGAATCAGCCCCAGCATTTT. The whole variable domain, filled in from reference TRBV25-1 and TRBJ1-5, reads EADIYQTPRYLVIGTGKKITLECSQTMGHDKMYWYQQDPGMELHLIHYSYGVNSTEKGDLSSESTVSRIRTEHFPLTLESARPSHTSQYLCASSERVVNQPQHFGDGTRLSIL.

J is TRBJ1-6 and V is TRBV27; 7 nucleotides agree with TRBD1. J gave up 7 bases and V 5 bases, and 8 bases lay outside the gene matches. CDR3 size: 15 residues. Germline assignment: CDR1 MNHEY and CDR2 SMNVEV (reference sequence). For the CDR3, the DNA is TGTGCCAGCAGTCCTCGGACAGGTGACAATTCACCCCTCCACTTT. Protein product: CASSPRTGDNSPLHF.